The present entry profiles one T cell receptor beta chain with its context. Its matching antigen is unknown. This sample was taken from a study of CD8 T cells in Susac syndrome. Study-level results: The study found that Susac CD8+ clonal expansion peaked in TEMRA cells and active patients. The authors found fewer than 20 Susac-specific public clones in total CD8+ repertoires and four to six in CD8+ TEMRA repertoires.

The V gene's germline CDR1 is LGHNA and CDR2 YSLEER. Trimming removed 0 bases at V and 2 bases at J, with 11 bases between. This CDR3 is 16 amino acids long. RNA, at roughly 0.45 to 1 ug, was reverse transcribed with random hexamers. The CDR3 of TCR beta was amplified by immunoSEQ multiplex PCR across 54 Vbeta and 13 Jbeta. TCRdb re-analysed the immunoSEQ multiplex PCR reads in MiXCR, keeping a single row per CDR3 protein. The table shows some 110,000 distinct CDR3 sequences, with roughly 94% occurring only once. The chain has TRBV4-3 and TRBJ2-1, with TRBD1 as a possible D gene (5 bases). Source material: CD8+ T cells from PBMCs. The clonotype comes from a human donor with Susac syndrome. For the CDR3, the DNA is TGCGCCAGCAGCCAAGAACCCAGGGTCCCCTACAATGAGCAGTTCTTC. Translation: CASSQEPRVPYNEQFF.